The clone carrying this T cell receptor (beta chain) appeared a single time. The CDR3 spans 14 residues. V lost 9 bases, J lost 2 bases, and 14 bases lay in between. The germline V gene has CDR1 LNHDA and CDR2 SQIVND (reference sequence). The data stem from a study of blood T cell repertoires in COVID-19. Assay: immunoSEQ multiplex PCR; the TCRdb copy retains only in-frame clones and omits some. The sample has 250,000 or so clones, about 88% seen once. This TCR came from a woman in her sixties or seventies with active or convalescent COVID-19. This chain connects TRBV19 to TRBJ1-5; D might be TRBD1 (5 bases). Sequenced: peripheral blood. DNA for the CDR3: TGTGCCAGCTCCAACGGGGGTGGCAATCAGCCCCAGCATTTT. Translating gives CASSNGGGNQPQHF. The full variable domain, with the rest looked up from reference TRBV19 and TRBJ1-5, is DGGITQSPKYLFRKEGQNVTLSCEQNLNHDAMYWYRQDPGQGLRLIYYSQIVNDFQKGDIAEGYSVSREKKESFPLTVTSAQKNPTAFYLCASSNGGGNQPQHFGDGTRLSIL.